The TCR beta chain under discussion was sequenced for a study of OX40 agonist ivuxolimab in advanced cancers. Study-level background: An agonistic human IgG2 monoclonal antibody against OX40 (CD134) was given. From about 20 to 79 years was the age range, with a mean of around 54 years, and approximately 84% were male. Overall study findings and caveats: CD4+ and CD8+ T cells in blood underwent clonal expansion by week 6 at 0.1 to 3.0 mg/kg. On average, CD8+ T cells had more expanded clones than CD4+.

Clones were sequenced by immunoSEQ multiplex PCR, and TCRdb holds only the in-frame ones, with some missing. The sample records 80,000 to 95,000 clones, about 88% being singletons. Germline lookup yields CDR1 ENHRY and CDR2 SYGVKD. The CDR3 is made up of 12 amino acids. The V and J ends lost 2 bases and 2 bases respectively, with 2 bases between them. Points on this clone: The antigen remains undetermined.

The chain employs TRBV10-3 and TRBJ2-3; D uncertain. The sequence was collected from an adult with an advanced solid tumor such as melanoma, head and neck, liver or kidney cancer. The specimen was CD4+ or CD8+ T cells sorted from blood, collected in a trial of the OX40 agonist ivuxolimab. The chain's CDR3 is CAISEVTDTQYF. In DNA, the CDR3 is TGTGCCATCAGTGAGGTCACAGATACGCAGTATTTT.